The clone carrying this TCR beta chain was found many times. The antigen is unknown. V was clipped by 1 base and J by 6 bases, with 12 bases between them. CDR1 is PRHDT, CDR2 FYEKMQ, per germline (reference sequence). The CDR3 spans 14 residues. The record originates from a study of CD8+CD57+ T cells in acquired aplastic anemia. Overall study findings and caveats: No significant difference in CD8+ Simpson's diversity was found between patients and controls.

The template used for profiling TCR beta VDJ and CDR3 was genomic DNA. TCRdb used MiXCR to reprocess the reads, holding one entry per CDR3 protein. Of 95,000 to 150,000 distinct CDR3 sequences listed, over 55% are singletons. The patients chosen for sequencing had shown expansion of CD8+CD57+ cells (detected by flow cytometry). The blood sampling took place in patients who had so far received no therapy. The sample taken for sequencing was sorted CD4+, CD8+, or CD8+CD57+ T cells (not recorded which) from PBMCs. The chain is built from TRBV13 and TRBJ1-2; D call uncertain. The TCR comes from a human donor with aplastic anemia. The CDR3 nucleotides are TGTGCCAGCAGCTTAGATAGGTCCGTGCATGGCTACACCTTC. It yields the protein CASSLDRSVHGYTF.